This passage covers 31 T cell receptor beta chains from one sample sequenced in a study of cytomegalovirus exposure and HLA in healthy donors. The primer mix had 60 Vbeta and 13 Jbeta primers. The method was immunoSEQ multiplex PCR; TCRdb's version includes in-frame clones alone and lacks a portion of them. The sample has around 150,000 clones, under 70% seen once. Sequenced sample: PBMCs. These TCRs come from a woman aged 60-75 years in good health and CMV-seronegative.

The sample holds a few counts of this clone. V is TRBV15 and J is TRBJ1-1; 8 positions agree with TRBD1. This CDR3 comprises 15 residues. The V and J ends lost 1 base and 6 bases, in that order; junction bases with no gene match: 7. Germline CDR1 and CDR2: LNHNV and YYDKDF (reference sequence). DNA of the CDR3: TGTGCCACCAGCAGAGGCAGGGGGCTCGGCGCTGAAGCTTTCTTT. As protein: CATSRGRGLGAEAFF.

The CDR3 protein is CASSLGVGNEQFF. In DNA form, the CDR3 reads TGTGCCAGCAGCTTGGGAGTAGGCAATGAGCAGTTCTTC. This sequence joins TRBV7-7 and TRBJ2-1, with a tentative D call TRBD2 (5 bases). The V end lost 3 bases, the J end lost 6 bases, and 9 bases lay between the germline ends. CDR3 length: 13 residues. Germline V gives CDR1 SSHAT, CDR2 FNYEAQ (reference sequence).

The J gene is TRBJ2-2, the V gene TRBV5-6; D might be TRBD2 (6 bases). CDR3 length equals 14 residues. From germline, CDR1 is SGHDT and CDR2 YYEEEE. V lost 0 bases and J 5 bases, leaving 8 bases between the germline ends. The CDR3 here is CASSLVAGTGELFF. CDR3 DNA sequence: TGTGCCAGCAGCTTGGTGGCGGGGACCGGGGAGCTGTTTTTT.

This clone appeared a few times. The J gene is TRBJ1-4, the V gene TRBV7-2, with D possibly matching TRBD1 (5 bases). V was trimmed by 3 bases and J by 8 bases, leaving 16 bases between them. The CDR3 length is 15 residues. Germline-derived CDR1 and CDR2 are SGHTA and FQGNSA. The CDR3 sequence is CASSLYEGLREKLFF. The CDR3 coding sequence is TGTGCCAGCAGCTTGTATGAGGGACTCAGAGAAAAACTGTTTTTT.

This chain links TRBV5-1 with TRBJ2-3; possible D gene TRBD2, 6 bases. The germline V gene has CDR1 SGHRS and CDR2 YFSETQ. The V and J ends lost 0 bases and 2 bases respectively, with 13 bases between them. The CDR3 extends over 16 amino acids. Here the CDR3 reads CASSLGLAAITDTQYF. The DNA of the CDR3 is TGCGCCAGCAGCTTGGGATTAGCGGCAATCACAGATACGCAGTATTTT.

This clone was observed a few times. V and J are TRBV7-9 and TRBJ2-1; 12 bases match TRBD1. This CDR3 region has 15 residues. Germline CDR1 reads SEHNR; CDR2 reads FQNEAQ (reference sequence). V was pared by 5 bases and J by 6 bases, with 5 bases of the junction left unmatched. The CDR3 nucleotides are TGTGCCAGCAGCCAGGGACAGGGGGCGCCCAATGAGCAGTTCTTC. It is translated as CASSQGQGAPNEQFF.

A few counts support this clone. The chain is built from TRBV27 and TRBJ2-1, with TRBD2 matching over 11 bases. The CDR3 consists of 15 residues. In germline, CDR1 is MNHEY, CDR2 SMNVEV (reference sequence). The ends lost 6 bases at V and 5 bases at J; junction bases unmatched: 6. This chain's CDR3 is CASSLAGGRNNEQFF. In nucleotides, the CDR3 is TGTGCCAGCAGCTTAGCGGGAGGGAGAAACAATGAGCAGTTCTTC.

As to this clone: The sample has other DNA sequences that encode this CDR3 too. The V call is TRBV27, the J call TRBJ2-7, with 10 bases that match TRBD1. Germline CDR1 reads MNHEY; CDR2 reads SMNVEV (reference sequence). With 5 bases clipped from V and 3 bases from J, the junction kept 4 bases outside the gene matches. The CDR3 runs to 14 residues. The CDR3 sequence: CASSTRTGGYEQYF. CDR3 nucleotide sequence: TGTGCCAGCAGTACCCGGACAGGGGGCTACGAGCAGTACTTC.

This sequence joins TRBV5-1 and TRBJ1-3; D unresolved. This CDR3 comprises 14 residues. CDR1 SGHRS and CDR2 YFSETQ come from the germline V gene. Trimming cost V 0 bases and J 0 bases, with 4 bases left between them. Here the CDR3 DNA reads TGCGCCAGCAGCTTGGGACACTCTGGAAACACCATATATTTT. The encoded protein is CASSLGHSGNTIYF.

The CDR3 here is CASSLGTSGGLYNEQFF. The CDR3 DNA reads TGCGCCAGCAGCCTCGGGACTAGCGGGGGCCTCTACAATGAGCAGTTCTTC. The V gene is TRBV4-1, the J gene TRBJ2-1; TRBD2 aligns across 14 bases. V lost 4 bases to trimming and J lost 3 bases; unmatched junction nucleotides: 5. Looked up from germline, CDR1 is MGHRA and CDR2 is YSYEKL. The CDR3 loop spans 17 amino acids.

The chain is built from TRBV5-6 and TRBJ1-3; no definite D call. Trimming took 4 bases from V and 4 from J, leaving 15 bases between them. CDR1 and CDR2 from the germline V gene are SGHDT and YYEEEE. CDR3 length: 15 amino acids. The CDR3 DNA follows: TGTGCCAGCAGCCCTGGAGATCGCGGGGGAAACACCATATATTTT. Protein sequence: CASSPGDRGGNTIYF.

CDR3 in amino acids: CASSGDRGNTEAFF. Here the CDR3 DNA reads TGTGCCAGCAGCGGGGACAGGGGGAACACTGAAGCTTTCTTT. The rearrangement joins TRBV9 to TRBJ1-1; TRBD1 matches at 10 bases. Germline V lookup: CDR1 SGDLS, CDR2 YYNGEE. The CDR3 runs 14 residues. V shed 3 bases, J shed 1 base, and the junction held 0 bases outside the gene matches.

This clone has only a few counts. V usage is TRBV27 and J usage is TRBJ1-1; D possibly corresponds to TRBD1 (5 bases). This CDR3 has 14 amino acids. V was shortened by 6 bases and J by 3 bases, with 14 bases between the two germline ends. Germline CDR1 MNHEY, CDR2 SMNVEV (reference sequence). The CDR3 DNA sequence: TGTGCCAGCAGAGTTAAAAGGGGATACACTGAAGCTTTCTTT. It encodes CASRVKRGYTEAFF.

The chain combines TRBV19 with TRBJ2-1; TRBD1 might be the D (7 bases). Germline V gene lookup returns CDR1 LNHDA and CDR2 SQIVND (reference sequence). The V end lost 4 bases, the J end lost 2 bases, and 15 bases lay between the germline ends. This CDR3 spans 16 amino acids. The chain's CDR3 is CASSRASGGPYNEQFF. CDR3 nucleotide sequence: TGTGCCAGTAGTAGAGCCTCAGGGGGGCCCTACAATGAGCAGTTCTTC.

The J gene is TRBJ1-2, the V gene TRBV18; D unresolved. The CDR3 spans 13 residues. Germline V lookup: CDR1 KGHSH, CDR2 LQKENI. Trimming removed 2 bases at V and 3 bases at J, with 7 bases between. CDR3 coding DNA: TGTGCCAGCTCACCAGCGGATTACTATGGCTACACCTTC. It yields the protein CASSPADYYGYTF.

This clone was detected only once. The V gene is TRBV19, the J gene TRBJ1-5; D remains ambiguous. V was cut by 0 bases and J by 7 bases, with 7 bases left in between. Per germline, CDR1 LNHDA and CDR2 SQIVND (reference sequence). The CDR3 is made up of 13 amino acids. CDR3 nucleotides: TGTGCCAGTAGTATAGATCGAGTGCAGCCCCAGCATTTT. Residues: CASSIDRVQPQHF.

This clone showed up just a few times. The CDR3, as DNA: TGTGCCAGCAGCTCCCAGGGGAGGGGCAATCAGCCCCAGCATTTT. This codes for CASSSQGRGNQPQHF. The chain employs TRBV7-2 and TRBJ1-5; D might be TRBD1 (6 bases). V was shortened by 4 bases and J by 2 bases, with 12 bases between the two germline ends. Germline V lookup: CDR1 SGHTA, CDR2 FQGNSA. This CDR3 is built from 15 residues.

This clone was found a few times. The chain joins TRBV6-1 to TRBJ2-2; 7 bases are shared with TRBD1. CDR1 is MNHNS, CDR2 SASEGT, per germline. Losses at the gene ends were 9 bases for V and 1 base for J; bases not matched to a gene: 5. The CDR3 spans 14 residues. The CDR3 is CASYRGLNTGELFF. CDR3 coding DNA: TGTGCCAGTTACAGGGGCTTGAACACCGGGGAGCTGTTTTTT.

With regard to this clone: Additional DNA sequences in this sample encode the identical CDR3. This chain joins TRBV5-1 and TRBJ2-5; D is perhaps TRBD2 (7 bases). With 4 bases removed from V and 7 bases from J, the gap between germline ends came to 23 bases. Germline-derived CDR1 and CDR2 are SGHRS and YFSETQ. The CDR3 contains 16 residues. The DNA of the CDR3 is TGCGCCAGCAGCGACCAGAGACTTCTAAGGGGGGGGACCCAGTACTTC. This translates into CASSDQRLLRGGTQYF. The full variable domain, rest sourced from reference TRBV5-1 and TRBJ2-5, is KAGVTQTPRYLIKTRGQQVTLSCSPISGHRSVSWYQQTPGQGLQFLFEYFSETQRNKGNFPGRFSGRQFSNSRSEMNVSTLELGDSALYLCASSDQRLLRGGTQYFGPGTRLLVL.

In DNA form, the CDR3 reads TGTGCCAGCAGGCAAGGACTAGCGGGCTCCTACGAGCAGTACTTC. Translating it yields CASRQGLAGSYEQYF. The rearrangement joins TRBV28 to TRBJ2-7; TRBD2 aligns across 11 bases. The V and J ends lost 6 bases and 0 bases, in that order; junction bases with no gene match: 4. Germline CDR1 is MDHEN and CDR2 is SYDVKM. This CDR3 has 15 residues.

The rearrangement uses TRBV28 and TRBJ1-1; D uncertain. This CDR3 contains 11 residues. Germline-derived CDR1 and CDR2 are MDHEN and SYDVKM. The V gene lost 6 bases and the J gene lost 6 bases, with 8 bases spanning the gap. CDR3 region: CASRTYSEAFF. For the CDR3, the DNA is TGTGCCAGCAGAACCTATTCTGAAGCTTTCTTT.

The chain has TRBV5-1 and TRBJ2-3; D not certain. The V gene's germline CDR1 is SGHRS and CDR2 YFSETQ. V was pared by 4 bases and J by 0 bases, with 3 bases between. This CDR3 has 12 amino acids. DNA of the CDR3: TGCGCCAGCAGCCGGAGCACAGATACGCAGTATTTT. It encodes CASSRSTDTQYF.

The DNA for the CDR3 is TGCAGCGTTGGTCGGGGGGCAACTAATGAAAAACTGTTTTTT. This gives the protein CSVGRGATNEKLFF. This chain uses TRBV29-1 with TRBJ1-4; D is possibly TRBD1 (5 bases). Trimming removed 4 bases at V and 0 bases at J, with 9 bases between. Germline lookup yields CDR1 SQVTM and CDR2 ANQGSEA. The CDR3 has 14 amino acids.

This chain's CDR3 is CASSQDPTYEQYF. CDR3 nucleotides: TGCGCCAGCAGCCAAGATCCCACCTACGAGCAGTACTTC. This chain connects TRBV4-1 to TRBJ2-7, with D unresolved. CDR3 length: 13 residues. The ends were cut back, 0 bases at V and 2 bases at J, with 5 bases in the middle. Per the germline V gene, CDR1 is MGHRA and CDR2 is YSYEKL.

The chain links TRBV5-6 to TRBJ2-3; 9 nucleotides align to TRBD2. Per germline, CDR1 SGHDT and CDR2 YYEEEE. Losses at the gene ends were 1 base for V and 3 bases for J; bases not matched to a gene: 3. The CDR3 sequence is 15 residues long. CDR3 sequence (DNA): TGTGCCAGCAGCTTGAGCGGGGGGCCTACAGATACGCAGTATTTT. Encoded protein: CASSLSGGPTDTQYF. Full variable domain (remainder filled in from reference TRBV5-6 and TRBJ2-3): DAGVTQSPTHLIKTRGQQVTLRCSPKSGHDTVSWYQQALGQGPQFIFQYYEEEERQRGNFPDRFSGHQFPNYSSELNVNALLLGDSALYLCASSLSGGPTDTQYFGPGTRLTVL.

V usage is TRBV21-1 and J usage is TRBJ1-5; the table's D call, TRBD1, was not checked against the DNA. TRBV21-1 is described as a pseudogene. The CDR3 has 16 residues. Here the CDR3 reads CASSKEGGIRGQPQHF. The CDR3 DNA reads TGTGCCAGCAGCAAAGAAGGGGGTATAAGGGGGCAGCCCCAGCATTTT.

CDR3 loop: CASRQGSSYEQYF. The CDR3 nucleotides read TGTGCCAGCAGACAGGGGAGCTCCTACGAGCAGTACTTC. The V call is TRBV6-5, the J call TRBJ2-7; 7 nucleotides line up with TRBD1. Germline V gene data show CDR1 as MNHEY and CDR2 as SVGAGI. After removal of 6 bases from V and 0 bases from J, the junction contained 2 bases not matched to a gene. The CDR3 is 13 residues long.

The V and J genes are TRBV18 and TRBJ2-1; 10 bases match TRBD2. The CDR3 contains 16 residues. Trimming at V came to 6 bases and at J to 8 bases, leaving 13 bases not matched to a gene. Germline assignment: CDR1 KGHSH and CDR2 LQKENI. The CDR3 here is CASSRTSGLAWDEQFF. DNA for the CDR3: TGTGCCAGCTCGCGGACTAGCGGCCTAGCGTGGGATGAGCAGTTCTTC.

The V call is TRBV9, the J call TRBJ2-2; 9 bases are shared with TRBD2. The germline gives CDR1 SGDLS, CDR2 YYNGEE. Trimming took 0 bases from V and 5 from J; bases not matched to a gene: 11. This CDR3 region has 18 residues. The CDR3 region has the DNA TGTGCCAGCAGCGTAGGAAATAGCGGGAGAGGGAAAACCGGGGAGCTGTTTTTT. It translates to CASSVGNSGRGKTGELFF.

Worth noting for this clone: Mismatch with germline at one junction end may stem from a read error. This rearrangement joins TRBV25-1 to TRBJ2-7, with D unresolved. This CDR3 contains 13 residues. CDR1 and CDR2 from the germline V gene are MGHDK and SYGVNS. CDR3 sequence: CASIGQASDEQYF. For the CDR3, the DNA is TGTGCCAGCATTGGGCAGGCCTCCGACGAGCAGTACTTC.

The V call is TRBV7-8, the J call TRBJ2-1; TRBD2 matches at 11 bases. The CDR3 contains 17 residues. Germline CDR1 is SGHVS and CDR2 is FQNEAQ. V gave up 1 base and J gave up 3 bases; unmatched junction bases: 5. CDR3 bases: TGTGCCAGCAGCTTAGTGGCTAGCGGGGGGTTCTACAATGAGCAGTTCTTC. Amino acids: CASSLVASGGFYNEQFF.